Listed below are T cell receptor beta chains from one sample, sequenced in a study of siplizumab effects on memory and regulatory T cells. The data were produced by immunoSEQ multiplex PCR, yet TCRdb's version contains in-frame clones alone and is incomplete. Of under 150,000 clones listed, about 94% are singletons. Specimen: non-Treg CD4+ T cells sorted from blood. These TCRs come from a human donor in good health. CDR3s include the opening cysteine and the closing phenylalanine or tryptophan. D genes are given only for firm matches. The size field is filled for only some rows; it gives once, few, many or a size class.

d_gene	j_gene	v_gene	abundance	CDR3nt	CDR3aa
TRBD2	TRBJ2-7	TRBV7-2	-	TGTGCCAGCAGATCCAGCGGGGGTAATTACTACGAGCAGTACTTC	CASRSSGGNYYEQYF
-	TRBJ1-2	TRBV27	-	TGTGCCAGCAGCCCGATGGGGCGTTATGGCTACACCTTC	CASSPMGRYGYTF
-	TRBJ2-2	TRBV9	-	TGTGCCAGCAGCGTGACACCGCACACCGGGGAGCTGTTTTTT	CASSVTPHTGELFF
-	TRBJ1-6	TRBV6-5	-	TGTGCCAGCAGTTACAAGGGGGGCGGAAATAATTCACCCCTCCACTTT	CASSYKGGGNNSPLHF
-	TRBJ2-1	TRBV11-2	-	TGTGCCAGCAGCTCTTACAGGGAGCTCTCCTACAATGAGCAGTTCTTC	CASSSYRELSYNEQFF
-	TRBJ1-3	TRBV2	-	TGTGCCAGCACCGCTGACGCAGCCTCTGGAAACACCATATATTTT	CASTADAASGNTIYF
TRBD1	TRBJ2-3	TRBV19	-	TGTGCCAGTAGTCCGCCCGGGACAGCTAGCACAGATACGCAGTATTTT	CASSPPGTASTDTQYF
TRBD1	TRBJ2-1	TRBV6-5	-	TGTGCCAGCAAAGGACAGGGTTACAATGAGCAGTTCTTC	CASKGQGYNEQFF
-	TRBJ1-2	TRBV18	-	TGTGCCAGCTCACCAAATACAGGCGCTAACTATGGCTACACCTTC	CASSPNTGANYGYTF
-	TRBJ1-2	TRBV7-9	-	TGTGCCAGCAGCTTAAACCGGGCGGTGAATGGCTACACCTTC	CASSLNRAVNGYTF
-	TRBJ2-5	TRBV5-4	-	TGTGCCAGCAGCCCGAGGTCAGTTGGCGAGACCCAGTACTTC	CASSPRSVGETQYF
TRBD2	TRBJ2-3	TRBV5-4	-	TGTGCCAGCAGCCCCGGACTAGTCCCCACAGATACGCAGTATTTT	CASSPGLVPTDTQYF
-	TRBJ2-3	TRBV7-3	-	TGTGCCAGCAGCTTAGAGGGCACAGATACGCAGTATTTT	CASSLEGTDTQYF
TRBD2	TRBJ2-1	TRBV7-3	once	TGTGCCAGCAGCCCCCTCTATGGACTAGAGAACAATGAGCAGTTCTTC	CASSPLYGLENNEQFF
TRBD2	TRBJ2-1	TRBV5-4	-	TGTGCCAGCAGCTTGCCGGGGGGGGTGTACAATGAGCAGTTCTTC	CASSLPGGVYNEQFF
-	TRBJ1-2	TRBV6-1	-	TGTGCCAGCAGGCCGGGACAACTCTATGGCTACACCTTC	CASRPGQLYGYTF
TRBD1	TRBJ2-7	TRBV6-5	-	TGTGCCAGCACTCCGGACAGGGGGCCCTACGAGCAGTACTTC	CASTPDRGPYEQYF
TRBD2	TRBJ2-1	TRBV9	-	TGTGCCAGCAGCGTAGGAACTAGCGGGGCCTACAATGAGCAGTTCTTC	CASSVGTSGAYNEQFF
TRBD2	TRBJ2-1	TRBV5-6	-	TGTGCCAGCGTAGTTCAGCGGGGATACAATGAGCAGTTCTTC	CASVVQRGYNEQFF
-	TRBJ1-5	TRBV19	-	TGTGCCAGTAGTGATTCGAGGGCCCCCCAGCATTTT	CASSDSRAPQHF
TRBD1	TRBJ2-3	TRBV5-4	-	TGTGCCAGCAGCCCGGGGACAGGGGGTAATACGCAGTATTTT	CASSPGTGGNTQYF
TRBD1	TRBJ1-2	TRBV9	-	TGTGCCAGCAGCGGTCGCGAGGGGACAGGGGGCGCGAGGTTCTATGGCTACACCTTC	CASSGREGTGGARFYGYTF
TRBD1	TRBJ2-7	TRBV11-2	-	TGTGCCAGCAGTTTGGGACAGGGACCCGAGCAGTACTTC	CASSLGQGPEQYF
-	TRBJ2-3	TRBV18	once	TGTGCCAGCTCACCACAGGCGGGGTTAAATACGCAGTATTTT	CASSPQAGLNTQYF
-	TRBJ1-6	TRBV27	-	TGTGCCAGCAGTAGTAGGGGAGGCAATTCACCCCTCCACTTT	CASSSRGGNSPLHF
-	TRBJ2-5	TRBV7-2	-	TGTGCCAGCAGCTTGATGGGCGAGACCCAGTACTTC	CASSLMGETQYF
TRBD2	TRBJ2-2	TRBV27	-	TGTGCCAGCAGTCAGTCAACTAGCGGGGCGAACACCGGGGAGCTGTTTTTT	CASSQSTSGANTGELFF
TRBD1	TRBJ1-2	TRBV5-4	-	TGTGCCAGCAGCCAGTCCCGGGACAGGGGTGGCTACACCTTC	CASSQSRDRGGYTF
-	TRBJ2-1	TRBV7-3	-	TGTGCCAGCAGCTTGGGGGGTCCTGACAATGAGCAGTTCTTC	CASSLGGPDNEQFF
-	TRBJ1-2	TRBV19	once	TGTGCCAGTAGTATATTCCCGGACAGCTATGGCTACACCTTC	CASSIFPDSYGYTF
TRBD1	TRBJ2-7	TRBV7-2	-	TGTGCCAGCAGCGACGACCTCGGGACAGGATACTACGAGCAGTACTTC	CASSDDLGTGYYEQYF
-	TRBJ2-7	TRBV20-1	-	TGCAGTGCCACCGACACTTACGAGCAGTACTTC	CSATDTYEQYF